The source of this TCR beta chain is a study of blood T cell repertoires in COVID-19. Cohort assignment relied on participant-reported clinical history. Sequencing was performed with immunoSEQ multiplex PCR; in TCRdb, only in-frame clones are kept and a portion is missing. Of about 180,000 clones listed, about 91% are singletons. This CDR3 is built from 14 residues. The V and J ends lost 6 bases and 4 bases, in that order; junction bases with no gene match: 9. CDR1 is SGHTA, CDR2 FQGNSA, per germline. This TCR was recovered from a woman in her forties with acute COVID-19. The V gene is TRBV7-2, the J gene TRBJ2-7; TRBD1 matches 7 bases. Sequences were obtained from PBMCs or T cells enriched from blood (not recorded which). In nucleotides, the CDR3 is TGTGCCAGCAGTTACAGGGGATCAGTGTACGAGCAGTACTTC. Protein sequence: CASSYRGSVYEQYF.